This T cell receptor (beta chain) stems from a study of T-cell memory formation after mild COVID-19. Trimming took 8 bases from V and 4 from J, leaving 17 bases between them. Germline-derived CDR1 and CDR2 are SEHNR and FQNEAQ (reference sequence). The CDR3 spans 15 residues. This clonotype has more than one count but fewer than ten. Its antigen is not identified. Notes on the study in general: Later expanders leaned toward CD4+, whereas clones contracting from day 15 to 85 were balanced CD4/CD8.

TCRdb itself ran the 5' RACE reads through MiXCR, one entry per CDR3 protein. The sample records about 110,000 distinct CDR3 sequences, 15% to 20% being singletons. This TCR was sampled from a man between 18 and 29 years old who had mild COVID-19 (a few samples of this study predate the infection). Cell type and time point are not known. The chain has TRBV7-9 and TRBJ2-2, with no clear D. The sequenced sample consisted of PBMCs or a T cell subset sorted from them (not recorded which). The CDR3 sequence: CASLRELGGTGELFF. The CDR3, as DNA: TGTGCCAGCCTCCGCGAGTTGGGCGGCACCGGGGAGCTGTTTTTT.